These T cell receptor beta chains were read from a single sample in a study of OX40 agonist ivuxolimab in advanced cancers. The table came from immunoSEQ multiplex PCR; TCRdb's copy has only in-frame clones and leaves some out. The sample consists of 35,000 to 55,000 clones, about 88% of them appearing once. This specimen was CD4+ or CD8+ T cells sorted from blood, taken in a trial of the OX40 agonist ivuxolimab. The receptors were sampled from an adult with an advanced solid tumor such as melanoma, head and neck, liver or kidney cancer. The CDR3 runs from the conserved cysteine through the conserved F or W. A D gene is named only where the DNA matches it firmly. Clone size is stated in some rows and not others, as once, few, many or a class when expanded.

>TRBD2|.|TRBJ2-3|TRBV7-3
CASSSTSGRADTQYF
TGTGCCAGCAGCTCTACTAGCGGGAGGGCAGATACGCAGTATTTT
>.|.|TRBJ2-2|TRBV6-1
CASSEFGRVVAGELFF
TGTGCCAGCAGTGAATTTGGGCGGGTAGTAGCCGGGGAGCTGTTTTTT
>.|once|TRBJ2-7|TRBV6-4
CASSYTGLNYEQYF
TGTGCCAGCAGTTACACGGGACTCAACTACGAGCAGTACTTC
>TRBD2|.|TRBJ2-1|TRBV4-1
CASSPGGLAPYNEQFF
TGCGCCAGCAGCCCAGGTGGACTAGCGCCCTACAATGAGCAGTTCTTC
>.|.|TRBJ2-3|TRBV15
CATSTVVQDTQYF
TGTGCCACCAGCACCGTTGTTCAAGATACGCAGTATTTT
>.|.|TRBJ1-5|TRBV28
CASVTSGTGSNQPQHF
TGTGCCAGCGTTACTTCCGGGACGGGGTCAAATCAGCCCCAGCATTTT
>.|.|TRBJ1-2|TRBV5-1
CASSLGDSLNYGYTF
TGCGCCAGCAGCTTGGGTGACAGCCTTAACTATGGCTACACCTTC
>.|.|TRBJ2-7|TRBV11-3
CASSRGQGGIHEQYF
TGTGCCAGCAGCCGGGGGCAGGGGGGGATCCACGAGCAGTACTTC
>.|.|TRBJ2-7|TRBV14
CASSRYYEQYF
TGTGCCAGCAGCCGATACTACGAGCAGTACTTC
>TRBD1|once|TRBJ1-1|TRBV5-1
CASSLAGGVNTEAFF
TGCGCCAGCAGCTTGGCAGGGGGCGTGAACACTGAAGCTTTCTTT
>.|.|TRBJ2-1|TRBV4-2
CASSQGEAPYNEQFF
TGTGCCAGCAGCCAAGGGGAAGCCCCCTACAATGAGCAGTTCTTC
>.|few|TRBJ2-7|TRBV30
CAWMIDYEQYF
TGTGCCTGGATGATTGACTACGAGCAGTACTTC
>.|.|TRBJ1-2|TRBV20-1
CSASGGGYTF
TGCAGTGCTAGCGGGGGAGGCTACACCTTC
>.|.|TRBJ2-2|TRBV27
CASRLGSTMELFF
TGTGCCAGCAGGTTGGGGAGTACGATGGAGCTGTTTTTT
>TRBD2|.|TRBJ2-3|TRBV29-1
CSAWTSGILDTQYF
TGCAGCGCCTGGACTAGCGGGATATTGGATACGCAGTATTTT